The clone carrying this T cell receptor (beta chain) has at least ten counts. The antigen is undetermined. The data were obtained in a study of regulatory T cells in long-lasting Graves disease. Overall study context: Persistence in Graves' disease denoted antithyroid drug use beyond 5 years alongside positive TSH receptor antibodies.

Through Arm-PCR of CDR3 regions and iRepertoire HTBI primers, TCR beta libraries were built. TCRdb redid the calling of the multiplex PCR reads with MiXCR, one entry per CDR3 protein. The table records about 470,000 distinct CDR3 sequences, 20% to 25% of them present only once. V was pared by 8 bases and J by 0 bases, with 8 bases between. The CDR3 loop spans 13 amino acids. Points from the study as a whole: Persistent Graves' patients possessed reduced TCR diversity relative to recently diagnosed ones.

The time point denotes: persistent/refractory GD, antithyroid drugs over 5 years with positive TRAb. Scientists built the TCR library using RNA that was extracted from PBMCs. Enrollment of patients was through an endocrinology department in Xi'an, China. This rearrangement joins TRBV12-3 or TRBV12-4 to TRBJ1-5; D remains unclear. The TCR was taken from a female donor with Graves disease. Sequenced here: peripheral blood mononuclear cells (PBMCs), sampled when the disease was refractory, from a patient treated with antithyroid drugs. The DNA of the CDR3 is TGTGCCAGCGCCAGGCTTAGCAATCAGCCCCAGCATTTT. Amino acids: CASARLSNQPQHF.